Listed below are T cell receptor beta chains from one sample, sequenced in a study of radiotherapy plus CTLA-4 blockade in lung cancer. The method was immunoSEQ multiplex PCR; TCRdb's version includes in-frame clones alone and lacks a portion of them. The table shows 70,000 to 90,000 clones, with about 80% occurring only once. Source: peripheral blood, taken from a patient treated with radiotherapy plus ipilimumab. All receptors come from a human donor with non-small cell lung cancer who had a complete response to radiotherapy plus ipilimumab. Each CDR3 is given with its conserved first and last residue. D genes are given only for firm matches. Clone size, where shown, is once, few, many, or a class for clones that have expanded.

D gene,clone size,V gene,J gene,CDR3 DNA,CDR3 protein
TRBD1,.,TRBV10-1,TRBJ2-1,TGCGCCAGCAGCACGGGACAGGGTGGAAGAGGTGAGCAGTTCTTC,CASSTGQGGRGEQFF
.,few,TRBV5-1,TRBJ2-1,TGCGCCAGTCGGACTACTTCCTCCTCCTACAATGAGCAGTTCTTC,CASRTTSSSYNEQFF
.,.,TRBV11-3,TRBJ1-4,TGTGCCAGCAGCCCCGGGAGGAGGGGGGAAAAACTGTTTTTT,CASSPGRRGEKLFF
.,.,TRBV4-3,TRBJ1-5,TGCGCCAGCAGCCAAGGGGCAGGTAGTAGCAATCAGCCCCAGCATTTT,CASSQGAGSSNQPQHF
TRBD2,.,TRBV27,TRBJ2-3,TGTGCCAGCAGCTCCACAAGGACTAGCGCCCATCGGGATACGCAGTATTTT,CASSSTRTSAHRDTQYF
TRBD2,few,TRBV5-1,TRBJ2-3,TGCGCCAGCAGCGGGGGGCAGGGACCCAGGACCGGGACTAGCGGGGGGTCGCCTAAGGGGACGCAGTATTTT,CASSGGQGPRTGTSGGSPKGTQYF
TRBD1,.,TRBV7-6,TRBJ1-1,TGTGCCAGCAGCAACAGGGGGCAAGCTTTCTTT,CASSNRGQAFF
.,.,TRBV30,TRBJ1-4,TGTGCCTGGTCTATAGTAGATGAAAAACTGTTTTTT,CAWSIVDEKLFF
.,few,TRBV7-9,TRBJ2-7,TGTGCCAGCAGCTTAACATACGAGCAGTACTTC,CASSLTYEQYF
TRBD1,.,TRBV9,TRBJ2-1,TGTGCCAGCAGCGTAGGGTACGAACCTGCGGGACAGGCCCGAAGGAGCTCCTACAATGAGCAGTTCTTC,CASSVGYEPAGQARRSSYNEQFF
.,.,TRBV5-1,TRBJ2-2,TGCGCCAGCAGCTTGGCCGGTGTGGCAGCAAACACCGGGGAGCTGTTTTTT,CASSLAGVAANTGELFF
.,.,TRBV6-6,TRBJ1-6,TGTGCCAGCAGACAGATCAGCTCCTATAATTCACCCCTCCACTTT,CASRQISSYNSPLHF
.,.,TRBV5-6,TRBJ2-7,TGTGCCAGCAGCGAAGGTCTCGCGAACTCCTACGAGCAGTACTTC,CASSEGLANSYEQYF
TRBD1,.,TRBV30,TRBJ2-2,TGTGCCTGGAGTCCTGGGAGGACAGGGGGTTTCTCCGGGGAGCTGTTTTTT,CAWSPGRTGGFSGELFF
.,.,TRBV18,TRBJ1-2,TGTGCCAGCACCAGTGGGAGGTATGGCTACACCTTC,CASTSGRYGYTF
.,.,TRBV5-4,TRBJ2-6,TGTGCCAGCAGCTACTGGTCCCGCTCTGGGGCCAACGTCCTGACTTTC,CASSYWSRSGANVLTF
.,.,TRBV4-3,TRBJ2-1,TGCGCCAGCAGCCAAGATCTAGTAACCACCACAGGCGGTGAGCAGTTCTTC,CASSQDLVTTTGGEQFF
TRBD1,once,TRBV19,TRBJ1-5,TGTGCCAGTAGGAAACTGGGACAGGGCGGAGGCCAGCCCCAGCATTTT,CASRKLGQGGGQPQHF